The 16 T cell receptor beta chains below all came from one sample that was sequenced in a study of blood T cell repertoires in COVID-19. Here immunoSEQ multiplex PCR was the method, and the copy in TCRdb shows in-frame clones only, minus some. The sample has around 500,000 clones, 80% to 90% seen once; the top ten hold about 3%. Sequencing input: peripheral blood. The source is a human donor in a cohort sampled during active COVID-19.

The chain recombines TRBV6-2 or TRBV6-3 with TRBJ1-6; D might be TRBD1 (6 bases). V lost 4 bases and J lost 10, with 14 bases in between. The CDR3 is 14 residues long. Per the germline V gene, CDR1 is MNHEY and CDR2 is SVGEGT. CDR3 protein: CASSSQGEGSPLHF. As DNA, the CDR3 is TGTGCCAGCAGTTCACAGGGCGAAGGCTCACCCCTCCACTTT.

The V call is TRBV18, the J call TRBJ1-2; 8 positions agree with TRBD1. Trimming took 1 base from V and 6 from J; bases not matched to a gene: 4. CDR1 is KGHSH and CDR2 is LQKENI in the germline V gene. The CDR3 is 14 residues long. The CDR3 reads CASSPQDRVNGYTF. CDR3 DNA sequence: TGTGCCAGCTCACCACAGGACAGGGTTAATGGCTACACCTTC.

A few counts support this clone. The V gene is TRBV15, the J gene TRBJ1-6; 7 bases match TRBD1. This CDR3 region has 15 residues. CDR1 and CDR2 (germline): LNHNV, YYDKDF (reference sequence). V dropped 1 base and J dropped 7; count of bases not matched to a gene: 4. The CDR3: CATSRGQGRNSPLHF. DNA of the CDR3: TGTGCCACCAGCAGAGGACAGGGTCGCAATTCACCCCTCCACTTT.

V usage is TRBV19 and J usage is TRBJ1-6, with D possibly TRBD1 on 6 matching bases. Germline values: CDR1 LNHDA, CDR2 SQIVND (reference sequence). The CDR3 contains 15 residues. Deletions cut 10 bases from V and 9 bases from J, with 22 bases between. CDR3 residues: CATAQGFRMASPLHF. CDR3 DNA: TGTGCCACTGCACAGGGATTCCGAATGGCTTCACCCCTCCACTTT.

CDR3 bases: TGTGCCAGCAGTTTACGGGGGACCGGTGGCAAAAACATTCAGTACTTC. This codes for CASSLRGTGGKNIQYF. The rearrangement uses TRBV27 and TRBJ2-4, with a tentative D call TRBD2 (6 bases). CDR1 and CDR2 (germline): MNHEY, SMNVEV (reference sequence). Trimming left V 2 bases short and J 3 bases short, with 14 bases between. There are 16 residues in the CDR3.

V is TRBV5-5 and J is TRBJ1-2; 9 bases align to TRBD1. The CDR3 sequence is 15 residues long. After removal of 5 bases from V and 3 bases from J, the junction contained 8 bases not matched to a gene. The germline V gene encodes CDR1 SGHKS and CDR2 YYEKEE (reference sequence). The CDR3 region is CASRIRGQGDYGYTF. CDR3 DNA sequence: TGTGCCAGCAGAATACGGGGACAGGGAGACTATGGCTACACCTTC.

The rearrangement links TRBV20-1 to TRBJ2-3; the match to TRBD2 covers 7 bases. CDR1 and CDR2 (germline): DFQATT, SNEGSKA (reference sequence). The J segment lost 5 bases and the V segment lost 6 bases, leaving 8 bases of the junction unmatched. The CDR3 covers 13 residues. The CDR3 loop is CSASAGAIDTQYF. The CDR3 nucleotides read TGCAGTGCAAGTGCGGGAGCGATAGATACGCAGTATTTT.

The chain employs TRBV5-8 and TRBJ2-3; the match to TRBD1 covers 7 bases. In germline, CDR1 is SGHTS, CDR2 YDEGEE. The CDR3 is 17 residues long. V was pared by 0 bases and J by 1 base, with 8 bases of the junction left unmatched. The CDR3 sequence: CASSLDTGTEGTDTQYF. Written as DNA, the CDR3 is TGTGCCAGCAGCTTGGATACCGGGACAGAAGGCACAGATACGCAGTATTTT.

This chain links TRBV3-1 (or the pseudogene TRBV3-2) with TRBJ1-1; 7 bases match TRBD1. V was pared by 5 bases and J by 10 bases, with 1 base of the junction left unmatched. CDR1 is LGHDT, CDR2 YNNKEL, per germline (reference sequence). The CDR3 contains 10 residues. CDR3 nucleotides: TGTGCCAGCAGCGGGACAGTAGCTTTCTTT. It yields the protein CASSGTVAFF.

This chain uses TRBV28 with TRBJ2-3; the match to TRBD1 covers 7 bases. The V and J ends lost 7 bases and 2 bases, in that order; junction bases with no gene match: 12. Germline CDR1 and CDR2: MDHEN and SYDVKM. The CDR3 has 16 residues. CDR3 protein: CASTVRGQRSTDTQYF. The CDR3 DNA follows: TGTGCCAGCACTGTCAGGGGACAGAGATCCACAGATACGCAGTATTTT.

The gene calls are TRBV19 and TRBJ1-2; 10 nucleotides match TRBD1. The CDR3 is 15 residues long. V was clipped by 5 bases and J by 6 bases; unmatched bases: 9. CDR1 and CDR2 (germline): LNHDA, SQIVND (reference sequence). CDR3 sequence: CASSALRTGGNGYTF. CDR3 sequence (DNA): TGTGCCAGTAGTGCCCTCCGGACAGGGGGAAATGGCTACACCTTC.

The chain uses TRBV19 and TRBJ2-1, with TRBD2 matching 7 bases. Germline V gene lookup returns CDR1 LNHDA and CDR2 SQIVND (reference sequence). V lost 1 base and J lost 2; bases outside the gene matches: 2. The CDR3 loop spans 15 amino acids. CDR3 protein: CASSIVSGTYNEQFF. In nucleotides, the CDR3 is TGTGCCAGTAGTATAGTGAGCGGGACCTACAATGAGCAGTTCTTC.

This clone appeared a few times. The chain joins TRBV21-1 to TRBJ2-3; the table's D call, TRBD2, has no DNA check behind it. TRBV21-1 is classified as a pseudogene. The CDR3 extends over 15 amino acids. The CDR3 loop reads CASSLAEPAPDTQYF. The DNA for the CDR3 is TGTGCCAGCAGCCTAGCGGAACCCGCCCCAGATACGCAGTATTTT.

Here the CDR3 DNA reads TGTGCCAGCAGTTACTTGGGGGGGGGCCGTGGCTACACCTTC. This encodes CASSYLGGGRGYTF. This sequence joins TRBV6-5 and TRBJ1-2, with D possibly being TRBD1 (6 bases). Germline V lookup: CDR1 MNHEY, CDR2 SVGAGI. The CDR3 has 14 amino acids. V lost 1 base and J 7 bases, leaving 13 bases between the germline ends.

In its sample, this clone was seen once. V usage is TRBV9 and J usage is TRBJ2-2, with 7 nucleotides matching TRBD2. The length of the CDR3 is 16 residues. From germline, CDR1 is SGDLS and CDR2 YYNGEE. J was trimmed by 4 bases and V by 0 bases; bases with no gene match: 6. The CDR3 spells CASSVGEGVGTGELFF. In nucleotides, the CDR3 is TGTGCCAGCAGCGTAGGGGAGGGAGTAGGCACCGGGGAGCTGTTTTTT.

This clone was observed once. The sample contains more than one DNA sequence encoding this CDR3. The rearrangement joins TRBV5-6 to TRBJ2-7; D is ambiguous. The CDR3 loop spans 11 amino acids. Trimming shortened V by 2 bases and J by 3 bases, and 3 bases separated the two germline ends. The germline gives CDR1 SGHDT, CDR2 YYEEEE. Written as DNA, the CDR3 is TGTGCCAGCAGCTTCCGCTACGAGCAGTACTTC. This translates into CASSFRYEQYF.